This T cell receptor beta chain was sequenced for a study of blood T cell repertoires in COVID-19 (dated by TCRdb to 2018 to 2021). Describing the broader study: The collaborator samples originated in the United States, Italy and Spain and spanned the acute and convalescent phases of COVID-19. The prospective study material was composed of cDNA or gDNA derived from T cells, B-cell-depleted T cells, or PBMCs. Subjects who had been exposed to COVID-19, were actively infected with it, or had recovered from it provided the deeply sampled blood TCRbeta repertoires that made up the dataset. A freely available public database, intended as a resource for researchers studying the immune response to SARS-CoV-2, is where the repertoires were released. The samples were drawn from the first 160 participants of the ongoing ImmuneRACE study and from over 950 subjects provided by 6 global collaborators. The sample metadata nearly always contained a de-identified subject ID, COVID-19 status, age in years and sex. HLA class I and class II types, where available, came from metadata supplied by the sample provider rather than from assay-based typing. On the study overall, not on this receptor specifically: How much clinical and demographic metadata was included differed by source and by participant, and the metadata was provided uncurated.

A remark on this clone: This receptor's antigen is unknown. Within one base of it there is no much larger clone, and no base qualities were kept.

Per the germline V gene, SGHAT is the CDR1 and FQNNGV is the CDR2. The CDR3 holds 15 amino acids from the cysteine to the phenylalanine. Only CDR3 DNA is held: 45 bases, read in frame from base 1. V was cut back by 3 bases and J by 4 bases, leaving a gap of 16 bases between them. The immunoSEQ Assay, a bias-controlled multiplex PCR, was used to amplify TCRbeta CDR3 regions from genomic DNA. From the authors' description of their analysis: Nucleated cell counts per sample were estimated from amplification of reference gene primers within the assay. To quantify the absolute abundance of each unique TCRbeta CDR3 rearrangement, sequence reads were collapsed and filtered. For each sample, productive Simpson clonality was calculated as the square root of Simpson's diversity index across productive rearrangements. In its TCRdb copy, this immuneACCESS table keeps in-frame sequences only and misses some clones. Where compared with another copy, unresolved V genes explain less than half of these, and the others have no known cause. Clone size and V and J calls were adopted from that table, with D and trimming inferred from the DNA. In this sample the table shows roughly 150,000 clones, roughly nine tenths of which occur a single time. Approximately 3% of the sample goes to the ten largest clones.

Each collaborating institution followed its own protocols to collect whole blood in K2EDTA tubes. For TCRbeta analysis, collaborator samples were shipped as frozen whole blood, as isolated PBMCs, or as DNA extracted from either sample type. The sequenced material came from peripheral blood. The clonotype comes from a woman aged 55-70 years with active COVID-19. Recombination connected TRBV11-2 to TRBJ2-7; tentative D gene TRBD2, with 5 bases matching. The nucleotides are TGTGCCAGCAGCTTGGCCTTCGGGCTAGCTTACGAGCAGTACTTC. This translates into CASSLAFGLAYEQYF.